The 9 T cell receptor beta chains reported below all come from one sample, sequenced in a study of control samples from healthy donors and cancer patients. Clones were read by immunoSEQ multiplex PCR, and TCRdb kept only the in-frame ones, dropping some. The table includes some 130,000 clones, 92% detected once. The sample comprised blood. These receptors all come from a woman in her forties or fifties in good health.

This clone has only one observation. The chain joins TRBV28 to TRBJ2-7; 11 positions match TRBD1. Germline V gives CDR1 MDHEN, CDR2 SYDVKM. V was clipped by 7 bases and J by 4 bases; unmatched bases: 9. This CDR3 is 15 amino acids long. CDR3 sequence (DNA): TGTGCCAGCAATGGGCGGGACAGGGGGATTTACGAGCAGTACTTC. Translated: CASNGRDRGIYEQYF.

The chain recombines TRBV6-5 with TRBJ1-2, with TRBD1 identical over 9 bases. The CDR3 is 14 residues long. V was pared by 6 bases and J by 4 bases, with 6 bases of the junction left unmatched. Germline CDR1 reads MNHEY; CDR2 reads SVGAGI. CDR3 amino acids: CASSKGDRVYGYTF. CDR3 bases: TGTGCCAGCAGCAAAGGGGACAGGGTCTATGGCTACACCTTC.

The V gene is TRBV3-1 (or the pseudogene TRBV3-2), the J gene TRBJ1-2; D uncertain. Germline lookup yields CDR1 LGHDT and CDR2 YNNKEL (reference sequence). The CDR3 sequence is 13 residues long. V lost 1 base, J lost 4 bases, and 7 bases lay in between. The DNA of the CDR3 is TGTGCCAGCAGCCAAGGAGTATCCTATGGCTACACCTTC. Translation: CASSQGVSYGYTF.

This clone was observed once. This chain joins TRBV24-1 and TRBJ1-1; TRBD1 matches 9 bases. Per germline, CDR1 KGHDR and CDR2 SFDVKD. V lost 4 bases to trimming and J lost 9 bases; unmatched junction nucleotides: 11. The CDR3 runs to 15 residues. This chain's CDR3 is CATSDPGTGSGQAFF. CDR3 DNA: TGTGCCACCAGTGACCCAGGGACAGGGAGCGGGCAAGCTTTCTTT.

This chain links TRBV11-2 with TRBJ1-3, with D unresolved. V lost 1 base and J 4 bases, leaving 5 bases between the germline ends. This CDR3 spans 13 amino acids. Germline loops: CDR1 SGHAT, CDR2 FQNNGV. The CDR3 DNA sequence: TGTGCCAGCAGCTTAGTCGAGGGAAACACCATATATTTT. Amino acids: CASSLVEGNTIYF.

This chain joins TRBV5-1 and TRBJ1-3, with D perhaps matching TRBD1 (5 bases). Germline V gene sequence: CDR1 SGHRS, CDR2 YFSETQ. V lost 3 bases and J 0 bases, leaving 13 bases between the germline ends. The CDR3 extends over 16 amino acids. The CDR3 DNA follows: TGCGCCAGCAGCTCAGGGACGTCGAGCTCTGGAAACACCATATATTTT. Amino acid sequence: CASSSGTSSSGNTIYF.

The chain couples TRBV19 to TRBJ1-5; no clear D gene. CDR3 length: 14 residues. Trimming left V 1 base short and J 6 bases short, with 10 bases between. Germline CDR1 is LNHDA and CDR2 is SQIVND (reference sequence). The CDR3 sequence is CASSIGTGGQPQHF. In DNA, the CDR3 is TGTGCCAGTAGTATAGGAACGGGTGGTCAGCCCCAGCATTTT.

This clone has only one observation. The chain uses TRBV11-2 and TRBJ1-2, with 9 bases that match TRBD1. Trimming took 7 bases from V and 8 from J; bases not matched to a gene: 8. Germline V CDR1 and CDR2: SGHAT, FQNNGV. This CDR3 has 13 residues. The CDR3: CASTPGQGWGYTF. The CDR3 bases are TGTGCCAGCACCCCGGGACAGGGATGGGGCTACACCTTC.

This clone was recorded once. The chain recombines TRBV5-4 with TRBJ2-3; D uncertain. Trimming took 9 bases from V and 4 from J, leaving 9 bases between them. From germline, CDR1 is SGHNT and CDR2 YYREEE (reference sequence). The CDR3 spans 11 residues. CDR3 DNA sequence: TGTGCCATTAATAGTGCAGATACGCAGTATTTT. Amino acids: CAINSADTQYF.